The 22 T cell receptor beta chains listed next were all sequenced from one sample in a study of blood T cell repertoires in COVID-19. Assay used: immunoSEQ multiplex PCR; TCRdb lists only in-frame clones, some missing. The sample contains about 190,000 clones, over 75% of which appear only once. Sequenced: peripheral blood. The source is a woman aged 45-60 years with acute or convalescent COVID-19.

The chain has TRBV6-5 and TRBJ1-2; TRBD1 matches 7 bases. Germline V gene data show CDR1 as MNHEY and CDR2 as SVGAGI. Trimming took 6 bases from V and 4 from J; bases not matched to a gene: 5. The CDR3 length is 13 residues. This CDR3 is CASSLGTVYGYTF. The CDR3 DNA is TGTGCCAGCAGCCTCGGGACAGTCTATGGCTACACCTTC.

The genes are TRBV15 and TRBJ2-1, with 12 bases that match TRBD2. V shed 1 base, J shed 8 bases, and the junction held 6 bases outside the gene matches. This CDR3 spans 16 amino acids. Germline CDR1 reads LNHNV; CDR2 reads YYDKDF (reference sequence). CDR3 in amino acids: CATSRVTSGGYDEQFF. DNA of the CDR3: TGTGCCACCAGCAGAGTCACTAGCGGGGGGTACGATGAGCAGTTCTTC.

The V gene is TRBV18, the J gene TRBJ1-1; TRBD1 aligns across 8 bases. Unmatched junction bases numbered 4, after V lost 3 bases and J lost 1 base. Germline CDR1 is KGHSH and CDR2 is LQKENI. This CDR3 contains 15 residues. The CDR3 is CASSPSGTGNTEAFF. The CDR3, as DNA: TGTGCCAGCTCACCGTCCGGGACAGGGAACACTGAAGCTTTCTTT.

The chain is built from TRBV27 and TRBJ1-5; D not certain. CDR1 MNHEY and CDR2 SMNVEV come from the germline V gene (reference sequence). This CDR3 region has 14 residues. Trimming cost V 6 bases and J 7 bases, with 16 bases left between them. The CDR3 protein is CASSRGGREQPQHF. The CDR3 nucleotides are TGTGCCAGCAGCCGGGGTGGGCGGGAGCAGCCCCAGCATTTT.

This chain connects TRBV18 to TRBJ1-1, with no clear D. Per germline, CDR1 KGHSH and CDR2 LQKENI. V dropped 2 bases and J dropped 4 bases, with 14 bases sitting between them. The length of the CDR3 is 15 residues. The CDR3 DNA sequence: TGTGCCAGCTCACCAGGGCTCCGTACGATCACTGAAGCTTTCTTT. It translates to CASSPGLRTITEAFF.

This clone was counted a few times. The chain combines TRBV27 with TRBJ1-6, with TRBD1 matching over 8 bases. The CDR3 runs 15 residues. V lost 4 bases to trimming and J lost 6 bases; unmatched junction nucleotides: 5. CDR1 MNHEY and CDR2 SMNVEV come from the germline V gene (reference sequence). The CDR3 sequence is CASSSPDRGNSPLHF. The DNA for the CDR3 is TGTGCCAGCAGTTCCCCCGACAGGGGTAATTCACCCCTCCACTTT.

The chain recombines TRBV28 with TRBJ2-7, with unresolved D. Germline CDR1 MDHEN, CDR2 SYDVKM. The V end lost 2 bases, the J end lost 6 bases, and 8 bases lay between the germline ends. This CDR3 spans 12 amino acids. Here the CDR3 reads CASSLSTREQYF. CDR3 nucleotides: TGTGCCAGCAGTTTAAGTACGCGCGAGCAGTACTTC.

CDR3 protein: CASSQGIRGDQPQHF. The CDR3, as DNA: TGTGCCAGCAGCCAAGGGATTAGAGGCGATCAGCCCCAGCATTTT. This chain uses TRBV3-1 (or the pseudogene TRBV3-2) with TRBJ1-5, with D hard to call. The CDR3 is made up of 15 amino acids. With 1 base removed from V and 5 bases from J, the gap between germline ends came to 12 bases. Per the germline V gene, CDR1 is LGHDT and CDR2 is YNNKEL (reference sequence).

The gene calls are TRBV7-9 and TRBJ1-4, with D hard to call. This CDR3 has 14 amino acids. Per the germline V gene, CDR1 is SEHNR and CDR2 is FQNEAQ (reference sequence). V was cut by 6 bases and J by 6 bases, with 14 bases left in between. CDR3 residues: CASRSKDEDEKLFF. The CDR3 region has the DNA TGTGCCAGCAGATCTAAGGATGAGGATGAAAAACTGTTTTTT. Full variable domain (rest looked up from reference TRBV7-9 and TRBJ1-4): DTGVSQNPRHKITKRGQNVTFRCDPISEHNRLYWYRQTLGQGPEFLTYFQNEAQLEKSRLLSDRFSAERPKGSFSTLEIQRTEQGDSAMYLCASRSKDEDEKLFFGSGTQLSVL.

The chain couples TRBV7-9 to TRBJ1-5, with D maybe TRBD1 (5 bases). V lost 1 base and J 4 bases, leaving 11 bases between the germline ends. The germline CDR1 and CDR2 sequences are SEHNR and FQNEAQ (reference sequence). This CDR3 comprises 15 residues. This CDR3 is CASSLDQGNNQPQHF. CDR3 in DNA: TGTGCCAGCAGCTTAGACCAGGGAAATAATCAGCCCCAGCATTTT.

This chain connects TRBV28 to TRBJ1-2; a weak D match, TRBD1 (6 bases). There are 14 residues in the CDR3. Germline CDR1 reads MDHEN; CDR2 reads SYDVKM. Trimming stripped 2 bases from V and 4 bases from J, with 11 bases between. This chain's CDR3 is CASSLRGGFYGYTF. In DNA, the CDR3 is TGTGCCAGCAGTTTAAGGGGGGGGTTCTATGGCTACACCTTC.

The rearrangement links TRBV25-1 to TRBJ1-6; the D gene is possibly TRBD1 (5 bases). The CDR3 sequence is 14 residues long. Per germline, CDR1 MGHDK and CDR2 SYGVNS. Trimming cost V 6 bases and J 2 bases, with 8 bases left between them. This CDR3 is CASRRQTYNSPLHF. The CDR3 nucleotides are TGTGCCAGCAGAAGACAGACCTATAATTCACCCCTCCACTTT.

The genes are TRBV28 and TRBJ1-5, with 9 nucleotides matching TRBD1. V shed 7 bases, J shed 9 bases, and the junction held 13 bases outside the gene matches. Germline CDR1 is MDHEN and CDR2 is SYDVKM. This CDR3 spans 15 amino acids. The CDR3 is CASKAGDRGGGPQHF. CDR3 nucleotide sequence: TGTGCCAGCAAAGCCGGAGACAGGGGGGGTGGGCCCCAGCATTTT.

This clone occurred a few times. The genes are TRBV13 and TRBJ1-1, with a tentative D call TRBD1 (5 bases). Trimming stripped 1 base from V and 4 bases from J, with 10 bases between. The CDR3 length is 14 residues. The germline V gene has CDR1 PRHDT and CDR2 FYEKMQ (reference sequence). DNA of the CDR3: TGTGCCAGCAGCTTAGTAGGTCAGGGCACTGAAGCTTTCTTT. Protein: CASSLVGQGTEAFF.

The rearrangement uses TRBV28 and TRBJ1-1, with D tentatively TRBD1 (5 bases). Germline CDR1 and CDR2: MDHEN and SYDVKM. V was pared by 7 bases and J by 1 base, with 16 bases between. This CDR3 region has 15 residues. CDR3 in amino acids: CASTLGGSENTEAFF. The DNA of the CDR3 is TGTGCCAGCACCTTGGGGGGGTCGGAGAACACTGAAGCTTTCTTT.

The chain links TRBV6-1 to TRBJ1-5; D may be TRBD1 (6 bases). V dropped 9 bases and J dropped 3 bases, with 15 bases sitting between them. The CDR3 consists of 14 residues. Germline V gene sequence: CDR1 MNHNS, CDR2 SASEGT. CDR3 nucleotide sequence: TGTGCCAGTGCCGGCAGGGACAACAATCAGCCCCAGCATTTT. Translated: CASAGRDNNQPQHF.

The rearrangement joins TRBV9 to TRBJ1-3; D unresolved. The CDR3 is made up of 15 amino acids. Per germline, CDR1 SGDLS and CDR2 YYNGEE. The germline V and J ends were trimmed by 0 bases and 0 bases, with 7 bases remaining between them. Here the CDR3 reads CASSVDGGSGNTIYF. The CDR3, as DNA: TGTGCCAGCAGCGTAGATGGAGGCTCTGGAAACACCATATATTTT.

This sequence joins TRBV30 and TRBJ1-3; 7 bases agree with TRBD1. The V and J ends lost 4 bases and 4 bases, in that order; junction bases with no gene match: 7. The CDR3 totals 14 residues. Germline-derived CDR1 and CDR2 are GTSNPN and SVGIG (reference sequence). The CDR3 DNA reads TGTGCCTGGACGAGGGGGCTTGGAGGAAACACCATATATTTT. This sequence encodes CAWTRGLGGNTIYF.

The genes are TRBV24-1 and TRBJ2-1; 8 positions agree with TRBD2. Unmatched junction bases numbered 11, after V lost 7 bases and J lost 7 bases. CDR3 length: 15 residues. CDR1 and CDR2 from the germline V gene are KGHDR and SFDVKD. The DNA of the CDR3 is TGTGCCACCAGCCGAGGGACTAGAATCGGGAATGAGCAGTTCTTC. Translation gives CATSRGTRIGNEQFF.

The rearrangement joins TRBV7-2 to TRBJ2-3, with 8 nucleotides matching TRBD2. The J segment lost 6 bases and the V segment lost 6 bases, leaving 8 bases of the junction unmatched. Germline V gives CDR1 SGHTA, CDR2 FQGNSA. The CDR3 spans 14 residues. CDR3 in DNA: TGTGCCAGCAGTACTACTAGCGGATGGGATACGCAGTATTTT. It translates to CASSTTSGWDTQYF.

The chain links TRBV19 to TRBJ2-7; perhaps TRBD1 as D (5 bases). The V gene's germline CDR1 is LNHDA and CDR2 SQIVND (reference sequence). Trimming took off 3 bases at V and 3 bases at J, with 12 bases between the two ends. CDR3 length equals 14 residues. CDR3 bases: TGTGCCAGTAGTATGGGGCTGAAGGGCTACGAGCAGTACTTC. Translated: CASSMGLKGYEQYF.

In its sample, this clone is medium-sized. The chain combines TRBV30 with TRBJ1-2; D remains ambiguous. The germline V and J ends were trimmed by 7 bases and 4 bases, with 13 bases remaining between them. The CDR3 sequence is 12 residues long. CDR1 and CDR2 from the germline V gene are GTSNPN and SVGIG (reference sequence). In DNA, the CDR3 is TGTGCCTCCAAGCAGGATTTCTATGGCTACACCTTC. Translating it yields CASKQDFYGYTF.